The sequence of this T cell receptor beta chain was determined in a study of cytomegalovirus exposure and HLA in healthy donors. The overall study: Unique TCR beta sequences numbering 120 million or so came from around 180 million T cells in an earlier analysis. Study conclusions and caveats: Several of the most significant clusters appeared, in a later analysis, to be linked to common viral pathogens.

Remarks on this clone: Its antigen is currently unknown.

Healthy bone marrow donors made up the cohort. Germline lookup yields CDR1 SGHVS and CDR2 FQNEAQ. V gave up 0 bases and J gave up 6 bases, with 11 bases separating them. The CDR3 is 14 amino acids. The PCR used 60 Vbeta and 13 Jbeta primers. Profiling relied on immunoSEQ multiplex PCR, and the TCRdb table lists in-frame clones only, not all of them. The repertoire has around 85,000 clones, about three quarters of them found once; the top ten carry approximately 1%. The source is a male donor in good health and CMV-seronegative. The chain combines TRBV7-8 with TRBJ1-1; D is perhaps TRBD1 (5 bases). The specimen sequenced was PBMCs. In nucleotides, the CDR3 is TGTGCCAGCAGCTTAGCAACCAGGGTTGCTGAAGCTTTCTTT. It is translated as CASSLATRVAEAFF. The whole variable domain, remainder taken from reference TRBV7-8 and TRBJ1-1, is GAGVSQSPRYKVAKRGQDVALRCDPISGHVSLFWYQQALGQGPEFLTYFQNEAQLDKSGLPSDRFFAERPEGSVSTLKIQRTQQEDSAVYLCASSLATRVAEAFFGQGTRLTVV.